This T cell receptor beta chain was sequenced for a study of vaccination and CD4 T cells after COVID-19. Trimming removed 6 bases at V and 7 bases at J, with 18 bases between. This CDR3 region has 14 residues. Germline V gene sequence: CDR1 MNHNS, CDR2 SASEGT. Scientists ran DNA taken from cultured CD4+ T cells through the Oncomine TCR Beta short-read assay for sequencing. From the PCR reads, TCRdb called clonotypes with MiXCR, one entry per CDR3 protein. The sample has more than 10,000 distinct CDR3 sequences, less than 75% seen once. Remarks on this clonotype: Antigen: not known.

Treatment given: approximately nine-day PBMC culture with coronavirus spike peptide pools or control peptides (ViraFEST assay). The sequenced material came from CD4+ T cells from blood, cultured in vitro. The chain has TRBV6-1 and TRBJ1-2; maybe TRBD1 (5 bases). The receptor's source is a human donor who had recovered from COVID-19. The CDR3, as DNA: TGTGCCAGCAGCCGAACCAGAGGGGAAGGTGGCTACACCTTC. It encodes CASSRTRGEGGYTF.